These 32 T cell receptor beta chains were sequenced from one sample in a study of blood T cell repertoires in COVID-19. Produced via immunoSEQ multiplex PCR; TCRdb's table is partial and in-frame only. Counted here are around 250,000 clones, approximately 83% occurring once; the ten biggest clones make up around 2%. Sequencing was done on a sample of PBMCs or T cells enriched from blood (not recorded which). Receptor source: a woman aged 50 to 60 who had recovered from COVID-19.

CDR3 DNA sequence: TGTGCCACCAGCAGTTCCGCTCGGGGGTGGGAGTATGGCTACACCTTC. Translation gives CATSSSARGWEYGYTF. This sequence joins TRBV15 and TRBJ1-2; D may be TRBD1 (5 bases). Germline CDR1 LNHNV, CDR2 YYDKDF (reference sequence). The CDR3 totals 16 residues. V lost 3 bases, J lost 5 bases, and 19 bases lay in between.

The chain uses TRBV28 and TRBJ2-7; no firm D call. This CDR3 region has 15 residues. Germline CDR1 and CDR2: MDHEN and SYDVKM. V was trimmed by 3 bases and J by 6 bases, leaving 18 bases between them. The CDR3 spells CASSFPVVKLGEQYF. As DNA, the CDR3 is TGTGCCAGCAGTTTTCCCGTCGTGAAGCTCGGCGAGCAGTACTTC. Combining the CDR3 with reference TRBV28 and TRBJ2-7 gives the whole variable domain DVKVTQSSRYLVKRTGEKVFLECVQDMDHENMFWYRQDPGLGLRLIYFSYDVKMKEKGDIPEGYSVSREKKERFSLILESASTNQTSMYLCASSFPVVKLGEQYFGPGTRLTVT.

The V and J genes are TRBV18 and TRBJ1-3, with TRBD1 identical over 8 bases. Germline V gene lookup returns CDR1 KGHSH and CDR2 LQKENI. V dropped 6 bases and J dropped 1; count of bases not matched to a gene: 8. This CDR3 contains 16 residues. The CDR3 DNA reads TGTGCCAGCTCCCGGGCTCAGGGGGCTTCTGGAAACACCATATATTTT. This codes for CASSRAQGASGNTIYF.

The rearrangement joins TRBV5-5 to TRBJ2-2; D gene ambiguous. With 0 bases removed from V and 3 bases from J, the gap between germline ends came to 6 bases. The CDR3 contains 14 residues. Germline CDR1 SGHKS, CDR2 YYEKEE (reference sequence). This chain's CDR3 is CASSLALYTGELFF. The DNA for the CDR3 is TGTGCCAGCAGCTTGGCCTTGTACACCGGGGAGCTGTTTTTT.

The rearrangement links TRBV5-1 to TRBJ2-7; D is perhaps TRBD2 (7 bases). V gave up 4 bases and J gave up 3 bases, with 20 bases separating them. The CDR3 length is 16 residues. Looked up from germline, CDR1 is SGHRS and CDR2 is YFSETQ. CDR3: CASSRPQAGHNYEQYF. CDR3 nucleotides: TGCGCCAGCAGCCGACCCCAAGCGGGACACAACTACGAGCAGTACTTC.

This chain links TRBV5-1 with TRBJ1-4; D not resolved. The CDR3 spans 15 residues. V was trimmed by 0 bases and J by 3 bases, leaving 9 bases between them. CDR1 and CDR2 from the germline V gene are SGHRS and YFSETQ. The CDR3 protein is CASSLVAAANEKLFF. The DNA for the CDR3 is TGCGCCAGCAGCTTGGTTGCGGCGGCTAATGAAAAACTGTTTTTT.

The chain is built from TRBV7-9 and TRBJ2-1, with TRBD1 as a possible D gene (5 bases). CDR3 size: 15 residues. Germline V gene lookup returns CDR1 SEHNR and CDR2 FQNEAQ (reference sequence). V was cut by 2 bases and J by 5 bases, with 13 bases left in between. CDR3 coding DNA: TGTGCCAGCAGCTTATCTCAGGGAAGACACAATGAGCAGTTCTTC. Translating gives CASSLSQGRHNEQFF.

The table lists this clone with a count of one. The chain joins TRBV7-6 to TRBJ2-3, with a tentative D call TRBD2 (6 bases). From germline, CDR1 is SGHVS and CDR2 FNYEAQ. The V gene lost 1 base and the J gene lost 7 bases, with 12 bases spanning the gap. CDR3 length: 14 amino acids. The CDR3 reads CASSLGGRTNTQYF. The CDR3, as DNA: TGTGCCAGCAGCTTAGGTGGGAGGACTAATACGCAGTATTTT.

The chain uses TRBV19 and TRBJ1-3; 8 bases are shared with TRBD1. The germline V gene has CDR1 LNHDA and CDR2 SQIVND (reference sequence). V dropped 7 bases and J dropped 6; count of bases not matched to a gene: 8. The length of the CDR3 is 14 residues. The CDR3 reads CASIEQGDENTIYF. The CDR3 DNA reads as TGTGCCAGTATCGAACAGGGGGATGAAAACACCATATATTTT. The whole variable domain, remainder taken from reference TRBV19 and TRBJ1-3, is DGGITQSPKYLFRKEGQNVTLSCEQNLNHDAMYWYRQDPGQGLRLIYYSQIVNDFQKGDIAEGYSVSREKKESFPLTVTSAQKNPTAFYLCASIEQGDENTIYFGEGSWLTVV.

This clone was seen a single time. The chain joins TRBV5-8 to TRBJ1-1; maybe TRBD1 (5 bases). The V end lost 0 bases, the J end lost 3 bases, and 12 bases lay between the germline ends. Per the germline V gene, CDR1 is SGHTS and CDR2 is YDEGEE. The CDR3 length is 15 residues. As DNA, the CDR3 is TGTGCCAGCAGCTTGGTCGCTGGGGCTTACACTGAAGCTTTCTTT. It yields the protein CASSLVAGAYTEAFF.

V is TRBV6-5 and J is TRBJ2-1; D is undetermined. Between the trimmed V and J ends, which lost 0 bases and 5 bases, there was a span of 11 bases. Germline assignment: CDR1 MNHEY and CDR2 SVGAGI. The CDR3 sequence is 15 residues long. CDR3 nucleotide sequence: TGTGCCAGCAGTTACTCGAACGGGTTACACAATGAGCAGTTCTTC. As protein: CASSYSNGLHNEQFF.

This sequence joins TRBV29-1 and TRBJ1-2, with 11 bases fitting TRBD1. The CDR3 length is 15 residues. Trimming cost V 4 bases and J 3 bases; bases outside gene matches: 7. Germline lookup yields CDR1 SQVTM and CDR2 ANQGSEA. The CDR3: CSVVAGDRGYYGYTF. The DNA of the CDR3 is TGCAGCGTTGTGGCTGGGGACAGGGGGTACTATGGCTACACCTTC.

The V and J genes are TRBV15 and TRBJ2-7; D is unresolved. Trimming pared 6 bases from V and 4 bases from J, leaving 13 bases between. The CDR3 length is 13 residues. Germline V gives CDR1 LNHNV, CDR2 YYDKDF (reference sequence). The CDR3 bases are TGTGCCACCAGTAACGAGGTAGGATACGAGCAGTACTTC. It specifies CATSNEVGYEQYF.

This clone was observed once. The CDR3 sequence: CASSTGFGTDTQYF. The CDR3, as DNA: TGTGCCAGCAGTACAGGCTTCGGGACAGATACGCAGTATTTT. The chain joins TRBV27 to TRBJ2-3; the D gene is possibly TRBD1 (5 bases). Germline V gives CDR1 MNHEY, CDR2 SMNVEV (reference sequence). The V end was cut by 5 bases, the J end by 3 bases, with 12 bases between. The CDR3 has 14 amino acids.

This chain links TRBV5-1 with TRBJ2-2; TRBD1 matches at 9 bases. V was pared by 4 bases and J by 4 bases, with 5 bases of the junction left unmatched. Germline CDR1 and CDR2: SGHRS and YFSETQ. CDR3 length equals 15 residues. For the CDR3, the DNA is TGCGCCAGCAGCCCTCGACAGGGGGGCACCGGGGAGCTGTTTTTT. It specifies CASSPRQGGTGELFF.

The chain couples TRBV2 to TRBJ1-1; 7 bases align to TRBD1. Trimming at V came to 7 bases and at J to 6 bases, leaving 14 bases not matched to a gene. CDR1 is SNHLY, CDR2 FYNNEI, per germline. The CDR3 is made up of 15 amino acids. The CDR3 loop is CASIWGQTTLPEAFF. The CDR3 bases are TGTGCCAGCATTTGGGGACAGACCACGTTGCCTGAAGCTTTCTTT.

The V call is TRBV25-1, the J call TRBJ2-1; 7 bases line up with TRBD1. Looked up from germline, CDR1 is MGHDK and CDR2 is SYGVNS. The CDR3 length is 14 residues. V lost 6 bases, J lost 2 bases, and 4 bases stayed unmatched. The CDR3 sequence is CASSDRDPYNEQFF. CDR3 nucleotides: TGTGCCAGCAGCGACAGGGACCCCTACAATGAGCAGTTCTTC.

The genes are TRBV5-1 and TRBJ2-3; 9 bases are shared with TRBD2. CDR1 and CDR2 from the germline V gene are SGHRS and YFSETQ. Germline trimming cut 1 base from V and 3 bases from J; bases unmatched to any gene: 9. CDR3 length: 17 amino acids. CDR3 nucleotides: TGCGCCAGCAGCTTGCCGTTAGCGGGAGTCCGGACAGATACGCAGTATTTT. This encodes CASSLPLAGVRTDTQYF. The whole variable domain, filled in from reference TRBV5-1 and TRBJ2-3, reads KAGVTQTPRYLIKTRGQQVTLSCSPISGHRSVSWYQQTPGQGLQFLFEYFSETQRNKGNFPGRFSGRQFSNSRSEMNVSTLELGDSALYLCASSLPLAGVRTDTQYFGPGTRLTVL.

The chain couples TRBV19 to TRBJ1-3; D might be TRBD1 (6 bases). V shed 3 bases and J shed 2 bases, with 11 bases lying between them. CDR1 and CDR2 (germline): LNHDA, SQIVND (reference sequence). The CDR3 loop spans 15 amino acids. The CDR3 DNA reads TGTGCCAGTAGTATTTTGCGGGGGCCTGGAAACACCATATATTTT. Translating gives CASSILRGPGNTIYF.

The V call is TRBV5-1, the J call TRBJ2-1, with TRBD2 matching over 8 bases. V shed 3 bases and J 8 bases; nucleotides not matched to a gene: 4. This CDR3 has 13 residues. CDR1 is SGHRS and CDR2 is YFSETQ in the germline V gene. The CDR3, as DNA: TGCGCCAGCAGCTCTAGCGGGCGCGATGAGCAGTTCTTC. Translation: CASSSSGRDEQFF.

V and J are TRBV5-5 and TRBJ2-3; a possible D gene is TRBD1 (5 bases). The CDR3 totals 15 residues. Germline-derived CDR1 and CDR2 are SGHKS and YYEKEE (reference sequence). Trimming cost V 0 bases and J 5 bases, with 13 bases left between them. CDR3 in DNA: TGTGCCAGCAGCTTGGGCCAGGGCCCCGGAGATACGCAGTATTTT. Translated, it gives CASSLGQGPGDTQYF.

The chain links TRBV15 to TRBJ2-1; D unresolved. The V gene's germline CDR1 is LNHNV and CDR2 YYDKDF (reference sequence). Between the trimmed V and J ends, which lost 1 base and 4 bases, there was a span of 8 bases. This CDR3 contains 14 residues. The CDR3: CATSRGEAYNEQFF. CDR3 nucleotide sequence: TGTGCCACCAGCAGAGGCGAAGCTTACAATGAGCAGTTCTTC.

Written as DNA, the CDR3 is TGTGCCAGCAGCACACCCCTCATGATGGGGCGGGAAAAACTGTTTTTT. Protein product: CASSTPLMMGREKLFF. The chain employs TRBV5-6 and TRBJ1-4; D possibly corresponds to TRBD1 (5 bases). Between the trimmed V and J ends, which lost 4 bases and 8 bases, there was a span of 21 bases. This CDR3 region has 16 residues. Germline V lookup: CDR1 SGHDT, CDR2 YYEEEE.

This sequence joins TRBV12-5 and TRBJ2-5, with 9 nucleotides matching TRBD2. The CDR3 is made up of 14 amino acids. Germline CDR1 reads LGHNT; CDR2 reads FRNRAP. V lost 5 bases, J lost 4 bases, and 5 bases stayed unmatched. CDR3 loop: CASGLTAGGETQYF. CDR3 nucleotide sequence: TGTGCTAGTGGTCTGACAGCGGGAGGAGAGACCCAGTACTTC.

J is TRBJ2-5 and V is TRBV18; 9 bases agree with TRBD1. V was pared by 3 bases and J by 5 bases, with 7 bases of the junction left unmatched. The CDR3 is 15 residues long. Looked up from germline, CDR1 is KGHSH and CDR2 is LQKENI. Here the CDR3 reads CASSPPGQGGETQYF. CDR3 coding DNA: TGTGCCAGCTCACCGCCGGGACAGGGAGGGGAGACCCAGTACTTC.

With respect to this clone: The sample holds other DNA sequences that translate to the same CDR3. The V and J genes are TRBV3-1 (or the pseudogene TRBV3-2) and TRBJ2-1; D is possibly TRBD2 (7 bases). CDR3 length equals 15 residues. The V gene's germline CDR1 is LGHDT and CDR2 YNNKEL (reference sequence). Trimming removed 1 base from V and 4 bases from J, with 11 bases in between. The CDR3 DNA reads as TGTGCCAGCAGCCAAGGGAGGGGGGGGTACAATGAGCAGTTCTTC. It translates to CASSQGRGGYNEQFF.

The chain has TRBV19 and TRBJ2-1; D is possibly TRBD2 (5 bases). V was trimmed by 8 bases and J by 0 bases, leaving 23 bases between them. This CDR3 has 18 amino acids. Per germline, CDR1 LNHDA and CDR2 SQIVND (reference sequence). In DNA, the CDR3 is TGTGCCAGTGCCAGTAGTATTATTGTGGGGAGCTCCTACAATGAGCAGTTCTTC. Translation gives CASASSIIVGSSYNEQFF.

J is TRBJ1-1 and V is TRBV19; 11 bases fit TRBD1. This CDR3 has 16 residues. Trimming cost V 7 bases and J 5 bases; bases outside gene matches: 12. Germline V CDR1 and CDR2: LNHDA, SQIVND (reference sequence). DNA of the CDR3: TGTGCCAGTACTCTGGACAGGGGGCTATTGAGTACTGAAGCTTTCTTT. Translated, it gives CASTLDRGLLSTEAFF.

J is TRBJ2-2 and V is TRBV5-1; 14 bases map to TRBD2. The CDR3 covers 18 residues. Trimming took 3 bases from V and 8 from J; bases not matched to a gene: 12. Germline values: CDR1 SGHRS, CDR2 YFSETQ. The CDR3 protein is CASSSRDSGTSGRGELFF. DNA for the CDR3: TGCGCCAGCAGCTCTCGGGATTCCGGGACTAGCGGGAGAGGGGAGCTGTTTTTT.

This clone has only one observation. The CDR3: CASSQNTGELFF. For the CDR3, the DNA is TGCGCCAGCAGCCAAAACACCGGGGAGCTGTTTTTT. The chain couples TRBV5-1 to TRBJ2-2; no definite D call. V was cut by 4 bases and J by 2 bases, with 3 bases left in between. The CDR3 covers 12 residues. The V gene's germline CDR1 is SGHRS and CDR2 YFSETQ.

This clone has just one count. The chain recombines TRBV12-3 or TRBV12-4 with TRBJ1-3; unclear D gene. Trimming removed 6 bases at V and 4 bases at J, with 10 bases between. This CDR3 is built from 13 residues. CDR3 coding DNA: TGTGCCAGCAGGACGGGAACGGGAAACACCATATATTTT. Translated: CASRTGTGNTIYF.

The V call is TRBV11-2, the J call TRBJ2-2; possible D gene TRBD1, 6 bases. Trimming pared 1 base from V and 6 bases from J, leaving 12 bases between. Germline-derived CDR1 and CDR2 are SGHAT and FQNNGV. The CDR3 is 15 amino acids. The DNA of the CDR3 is TGTGCCAGCAGCTTAGGACAGGTGATGGCCGGGGAGCTGTTTTTT. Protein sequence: CASSLGQVMAGELFF. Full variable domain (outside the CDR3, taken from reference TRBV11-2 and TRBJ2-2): EAGVAQSPRYKIIEKRQSVAFWCNPISGHATLYWYQQILGQGPKLLIQFQNNGVVDDSQLPKDRFSAERLKGVDSTLKIQPAKLEDSAVYLCASSLGQVMAGELFFGEGSRLTVL.